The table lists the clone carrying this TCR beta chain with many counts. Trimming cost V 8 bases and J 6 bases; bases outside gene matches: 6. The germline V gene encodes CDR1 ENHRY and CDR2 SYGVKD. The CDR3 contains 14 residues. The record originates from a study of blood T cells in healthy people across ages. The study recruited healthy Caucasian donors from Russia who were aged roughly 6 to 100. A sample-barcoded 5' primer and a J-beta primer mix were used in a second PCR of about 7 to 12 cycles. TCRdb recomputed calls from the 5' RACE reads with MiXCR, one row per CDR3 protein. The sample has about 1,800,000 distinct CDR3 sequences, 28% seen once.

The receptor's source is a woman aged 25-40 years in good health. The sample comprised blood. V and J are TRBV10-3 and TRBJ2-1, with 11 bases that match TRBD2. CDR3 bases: TGTGCCATCGAAGGGGGGACTAGCGGCAATGAGCAGTTCTTC. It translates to CAIEGGTSGNEQFF.